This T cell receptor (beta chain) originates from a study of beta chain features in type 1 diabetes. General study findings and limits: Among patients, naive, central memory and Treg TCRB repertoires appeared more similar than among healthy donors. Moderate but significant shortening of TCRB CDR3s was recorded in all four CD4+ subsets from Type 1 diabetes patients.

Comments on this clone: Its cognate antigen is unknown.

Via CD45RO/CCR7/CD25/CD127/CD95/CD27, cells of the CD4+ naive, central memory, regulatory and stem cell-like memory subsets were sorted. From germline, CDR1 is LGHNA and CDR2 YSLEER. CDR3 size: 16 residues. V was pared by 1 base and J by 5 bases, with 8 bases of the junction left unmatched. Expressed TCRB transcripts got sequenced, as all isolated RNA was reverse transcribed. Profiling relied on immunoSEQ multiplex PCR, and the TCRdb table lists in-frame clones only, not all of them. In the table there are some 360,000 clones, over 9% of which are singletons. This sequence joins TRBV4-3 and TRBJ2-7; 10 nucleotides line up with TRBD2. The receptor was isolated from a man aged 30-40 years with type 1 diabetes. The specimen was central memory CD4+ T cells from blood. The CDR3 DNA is TGCGCCAGCAGCCAAGGGACTAGCGGAATTTTCGACGAGCAGTACTTC. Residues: CASSQGTSGIFDEQYF.